The 17 T cell receptor beta chains below come from one sample, sequenced in a study of blood T cell repertoires in COVID-19. Repertoires were generated with immunoSEQ multiplex PCR, while TCRdb's copy carries only in-frame clones and drops some. The sample lists approximately 320,000 clones; about 82% were seen once. Input material: peripheral blood. These receptors were taken from a human donor in a cohort sampled during active COVID-19.

The chain is built from TRBV11-2 and TRBJ1-2; 8 bases line up with TRBD1. Germline V gene sequence: CDR1 SGHAT, CDR2 FQNNGV. The ends lost 5 bases at V and 13 bases at J; junction bases unmatched: 9. The CDR3 is 12 amino acids. The CDR3 sequence: CASSTYRGEFTF. CDR3 coding DNA: TGTGCCAGCAGCACATACAGGGGGGAATTCACCTTC.

This clone was seen once. The chain uses TRBV2 and TRBJ1-5; D not resolved. V dropped 6 bases and J dropped 2 bases, with 5 bases sitting between them. Per the germline V gene, CDR1 is SNHLY and CDR2 is FYNNEI. This CDR3 contains 12 residues. The CDR3 DNA reads as TGTGCCAGCAGGGGAGGCAATCAGCCCCAGCATTTT. It yields the protein CASRGGNQPQHF.

The rearrangement joins TRBV5-1 to TRBJ1-1; TRBD1 matches at 8 bases. CDR3 length equals 14 residues. Germline V gene sequence: CDR1 SGHRS, CDR2 YFSETQ. V was clipped by 4 bases and J by 4 bases; unmatched bases: 6. DNA of the CDR3: TGCGCCAGCAGCACAGGGGGGATGGGCACTGAAGCTTTCTTT. It encodes CASSTGGMGTEAFF. Complete variable domain (other parts from reference TRBV5-1 and TRBJ1-1): KAGVTQTPRYLIKTRGQQVTLSCSPISGHRSVSWYQQTPGQGLQFLFEYFSETQRNKGNFPGRFSGRQFSNSRSEMNVSTLELGDSALYLCASSTGGMGTEAFFGQGTRLTVV.

This clone was seen a single time. This chain joins TRBV5-1 and TRBJ1-2; 7 nucleotides line up with TRBD1. CDR1 SGHRS and CDR2 YFSETQ come from the germline V gene. The CDR3 has 18 residues. The trim removed 1 base at V and 6 bases at J, leaving 18 bases unmatched. CDR3 loop: CASSLSDIPNAGGHGYTF. DNA of the CDR3: TGCGCCAGCAGCTTGTCAGACATTCCAAATGCAGGGGGGCATGGCTACACCTTC.

V and J are TRBV3-1 (or the pseudogene TRBV3-2) and TRBJ2-3, with 7 bases identical to TRBD2. The germline V gene has CDR1 LGHDT and CDR2 YNNKEL (reference sequence). This CDR3 contains 14 residues. V shed 3 bases, J shed 2 bases, and the junction held 2 bases outside the gene matches. The CDR3 here is CASSHGGYTDTQYF. CDR3 in DNA: TGTGCCAGCAGCCACGGGGGGTACACAGATACGCAGTATTTT.

V and J are TRBV27 and TRBJ1-2; D perhaps matches TRBD1 (5 bases). CDR1 is MNHEY and CDR2 is SMNVEV in the germline V gene (reference sequence). The CDR3 totals 12 residues. Trimming stripped 6 bases from V and 5 bases from J, with 10 bases between. As DNA, the CDR3 is TGTGCCAGCAGAGGACATAATTATGGCTACACCTTC. It codes for CASRGHNYGYTF.

The chain recombines TRBV27 with TRBJ2-1; 7 nucleotides line up with TRBD2. The V gene end was trimmed by 4 bases and the J gene end by 0 bases; junction bases not matched to a gene: 9. Germline CDR1 MNHEY, CDR2 SMNVEV (reference sequence). The CDR3 is made up of 17 amino acids. As DNA, the CDR3 is TGTGCCAGCAGTTGGAGCGGGGACTTTCACTCCTACAATGAGCAGTTCTTC. Protein product: CASSWSGDFHSYNEQFF.

The chain employs TRBV19 and TRBJ1-1; 7 nucleotides align to TRBD1. The V gene's germline CDR1 is LNHDA and CDR2 SQIVND (reference sequence). J was trimmed by 0 bases and V by 4 bases; bases with no gene match: 17. The CDR3 spans 19 residues. Written as DNA, the CDR3 is TGTGCCAGTAGTAGAAAAACCGGGACAGCCAATCCGATGAACACTGAAGCTTTCTTT. Translated, it gives CASSRKTGTANPMNTEAFF.

A few counts support this clone. The V and J genes are TRBV6-6 and TRBJ1-6, with D unclear. The germline V gene encodes CDR1 MNHNY and CDR2 SVGAGI (reference sequence). V was clipped by 10 bases and J by 3 bases, with 7 bases between them. The CDR3 spans 12 residues. Written as DNA, the CDR3 is TGTGCCACCGGGAACTATAATTCACCCCTCCACTTT. Translated: CATGNYNSPLHF.

The rearrangement links TRBV7-2 to TRBJ2-7, with TRBD1 matching over 9 bases. The CDR3 spans 14 residues. CDR1 is SGHTA and CDR2 is FQGNSA in the germline V gene. The ends lost 5 bases at V and 2 bases at J; junction bases unmatched: 4. The CDR3 bases are TGTGCCAGCAGCGAACGACAGGGGGCCTACGAGCAGTACTTC. This gives the protein CASSERQGAYEQYF.

The chain combines TRBV4-1 with TRBJ1-1; D unresolved. Germline CDR1 reads MGHRA; CDR2 reads YSYEKL. Trimming removed 4 bases from V and 1 base from J, with 13 bases in between. The CDR3 has 15 amino acids. CDR3 nucleotides: TGCGCCAGCAGCCCTCTTGGCTTTTCGAACACTGAAGCTTTCTTT. Its protein is CASSPLGFSNTEAFF.

This clone was counted between two and nine times. The chain uses TRBV4-1 and TRBJ2-2; 8 nucleotides align to TRBD1. The germline CDR1 and CDR2 sequences are MGHRA and YSYEKL. The CDR3 covers 16 residues. Losses at the gene ends were 1 base for V and 7 bases for J; bases not matched to a gene: 8. CDR3 bases: TGCGCCAGCAGCCAAGTCGGCAGGGGGCTTGACGGGGAGCTGTTTTTT. Protein: CASSQVGRGLDGELFF.

This clone was detected once. CDR3 sequence (DNA): TGTGCCAGCAGCTCGACAGGGAGCAATCAGCCCCAGCATTTT. Residues: CASSSTGSNQPQHF. The gene calls are TRBV9 and TRBJ1-5, with 7 positions matching TRBD1. V was clipped by 4 bases and J by 1 base; unmatched bases: 2. This CDR3 spans 14 amino acids. Germline-derived CDR1 and CDR2 are SGDLS and YYNGEE.

The chain has TRBV2 and TRBJ1-2, with a tentative D call TRBD1 (6 bases). The CDR3 runs 16 residues. The germline CDR1 and CDR2 sequences are SNHLY and FYNNEI. Between the trimmed V and J ends, which lost 0 bases and 3 bases, there was a span of 14 bases. CDR3 bases: TGTGCCAGCAGTGAAGCCCTATACAGGGATGACTATGGCTACACCTTC. This translates into CASSEALYRDDYGYTF.

The chain couples TRBV27 to TRBJ2-7; 8 positions match TRBD1. Germline values: CDR1 MNHEY, CDR2 SMNVEV (reference sequence). The CDR3 spans 13 residues. V was clipped by 7 bases and J by 5 bases; unmatched bases: 7. CDR3 sequence reads: CASTAGGFDEQYF. DNA of the CDR3: TGTGCCAGCACCGCAGGGGGCTTTGACGAGCAGTACTTC.

V usage is TRBV7-8 and J usage is TRBJ1-5, with a weak D call TRBD1 (6 bases). V shed 2 bases and J shed 5 bases, with 10 bases lying between them. The CDR3 is made up of 14 amino acids. Germline CDR1 reads SGHVS; CDR2 reads FQNEAQ. The CDR3 here is CASSLSPGDQPQHF. CDR3 in DNA: TGTGCCAGCAGCTTATCCCCAGGGGATCAGCCCCAGCATTTT.

The chain carries TRBV19 and TRBJ1-2; TRBD1 agrees at 7 bases. Germline V gives CDR1 LNHDA, CDR2 SQIVND (reference sequence). The CDR3 is 15 amino acids. Germline trimming cut 2 bases from V and 2 bases from J; bases unmatched to any gene: 5. CDR3 sequence (DNA): TGTGCCAGTAGTATACCCCCCAGGGGGAACTATGGCTACACCTTC. This sequence encodes CASSIPPRGNYGYTF.